This TCR beta chain was sequenced in a study of OX40 agonist ivuxolimab in advanced cancers. CDR3 length: 15 amino acids. V was pared by 2 bases and J by 6 bases, with 17 bases between. The germline V gene has CDR1 KGHSH and CDR2 LQKENI. Clones were sequenced by immunoSEQ multiplex PCR, and TCRdb holds only the in-frame ones, with some missing. The sample has some 80,000 clones, roughly 92% seen once. This TCR derives from an adult with an advanced solid tumor such as melanoma, head and neck, liver or kidney cancer. The sequencing here drew on CD4+ or CD8+ T cells sorted from blood, taken in a trial of the OX40 agonist ivuxolimab. The chain couples TRBV18 to TRBJ2-7; the D is unclear. Here the CDR3 reads CASSPLSSGSGEQYF. The CDR3 nucleotides read TGTGCCAGCTCACCATTGTCCAGTGGCTCGGGCGAGCAGTACTTC.